This T cell receptor (beta chain) appears in the sequencing data of a study of spatial heterogeneity in lung cancer. Broader study findings: Expanded alpha and beta TCR counts within tumors tracked tumor mutation counts.

TCRdb independently ran MiXCR on the 5' RACE reads; one entry per CDR3 protein. This repertoire shows 8,500 to 10,000 distinct CDR3 sequences, 2.9% found once; its top ten account for approximately 14%. Trimming cost V 6 bases and J 3 bases, with 16 bases left between them. The CDR3 totals 15 residues. The V gene's germline CDR1 is KGHSH and CDR2 LQKENI. Time point meaning: sample taken at primary tumor resection. This clonotype was recorded at least ten times. Its antigen remains unidentified. This TCR was recovered from a male donor with early-stage non-small cell lung cancer. The specimen was lung tumor tissue, collected at surgery. The chain has TRBV18 and TRBJ2-3, with D possibly matching TRBD1 (6 bases). As DNA, the CDR3 is TGTGCCAGCTCGCCTCAGGGGAGTAAGACAGATACGCAGTATTTT. Translation: CASSPQGSKTDTQYF.